These 24 T cell receptor beta chains came from one sample sequenced in a study of blood T cells in healthy people across ages. Then a second PCR, running roughly 7 to 11 cycles, was carried out with a sample-barcoded 5' primer and a J-beta primer mix. TCRdb re-derived calls from the 5' RACE reads in MiXCR, one entry per CDR3 protein. The table records some 1 million distinct CDR3 sequences, 45% of them present only once. Sequenced input: blood. These receptors all come from a woman aged 55-69 years in good health.

This clonotype was found a few times. The CDR3 DNA follows: TGTGCCAGCAGTAAAACCCAGGGCTTCGACAAAAACATTCAGTACTTC. Protein sequence: CASSKTQGFDKNIQYF. The genes are TRBV6-2 or TRBV6-3 and TRBJ2-4; a weak D match, TRBD1 (5 bases). Looked up from germline, CDR1 is MNHEY and CDR2 is SVGEGT. V was trimmed by 5 bases and J by 3 bases, leaving 17 bases between them. This CDR3 spans 16 amino acids.

The chain employs TRBV29-1 and TRBJ2-5, with 7 bases identical to TRBD2. This CDR3 has 14 amino acids. J lost 1 base, V lost 3 bases, and 5 bases had no gene match. Germline CDR1 is SQVTM and CDR2 is ANQGSEA. In DNA, the CDR3 is TGCAGCGTTGAGTCTTTAGCGGGCCAAGAGACCCAGTACTTC. Protein product: CSVESLAGQETQYF.

This chain uses TRBV11-2 with TRBJ2-7; TRBD1 matches 7 bases. Looked up from germline, CDR1 is SGHAT and CDR2 is FQNNGV. This CDR3 is 15 amino acids long. Trimming at V came to 2 bases and at J to 7 bases, leaving 11 bases not matched to a gene. CDR3 sequence: CASSLNRGASGEQYF. The CDR3 DNA reads as TGTGCCAGCAGCTTAAACAGGGGCGCTTCGGGTGAGCAGTACTTC.

This clonotype has more than one count but fewer than ten. The chain links TRBV20-1 to TRBJ2-7; 14 bases are a match to TRBD2. V lost 5 bases and J lost 3; bases outside the gene matches: 9. This CDR3 region has 16 residues. Germline V gives CDR1 DFQATT, CDR2 SNEGSKA (reference sequence). The CDR3 here is CSASGLAGVLGYEQYF. CDR3 bases: TGCAGTGCTTCGGGACTAGCGGGAGTCTTAGGCTACGAGCAGTACTTC.

This clonotype has more than one count but fewer than ten. The chain joins TRBV15 to TRBJ2-4, with 10 bases lining up with TRBD2. The closer fit of TRBJ2-7 to the DNA end suggests the J call may be wrong. Germline V gene lookup returns CDR1 LNHNV and CDR2 YYDKDF (reference sequence). This CDR3 is built from 16 residues. This CDR3 is CATSRSGTSAYDEQYF. The DNA of the CDR3 is TGTGCCACCAGCAGGTCAGGGACTAGCGCGTACGACGAGCAGTACTTC.

The chain uses TRBV7-9 and TRBJ2-3; 8 bases align to TRBD2. Germline V gene data show CDR1 as SEHNR and CDR2 as FQNEAQ (reference sequence). V lost 3 bases and J lost 1; bases outside the gene matches: 3. The CDR3 contains 15 residues. The CDR3, as DNA: TGTGCCAGCAGCTTGGGACTAGATCGCACAGATACGCAGTATTTT. Protein product: CASSLGLDRTDTQYF.

In its sample, this clonotype was seen a few times. The genes are TRBV12-3 or TRBV12-4 and TRBJ2-7; D may be TRBD1 (5 bases). With 5 bases removed from V and 2 bases from J, the gap between germline ends came to 16 bases. This CDR3 is built from 15 residues. The CDR3 sequence: CASSPRLGQPYEQYF. CDR3 DNA sequence: TGTGCCAGCAGTCCTAGGTTGGGGCAGCCCTACGAGCAGTACTTC.

The chain has TRBV9 and TRBJ2-3; TRBD2 matches 8 bases. The CDR3 is 17 amino acids. J gave up 3 bases and V 0 bases, and 9 bases lay outside the gene matches. Germline CDR1 and CDR2: SGDLS and YYNGEE. The CDR3 region has the DNA TGTGCCAGCAGCGTAGGACCCAGCGGGAGCTGGACAGATACGCAGTATTTT. This sequence encodes CASSVGPSGSWTDTQYF.

The V gene is TRBV29-1, the J gene TRBJ2-7, with TRBD1 as a possible D gene (6 bases). CDR1 and CDR2 (germline): SQVTM, ANQGSEA. CDR3 length: 15 amino acids. V lost 2 bases to trimming and J lost 2 bases, with 16 bases between them. The CDR3 DNA reads TGCAGCGTTGAACGGGGCAGGGGTGCACCCTACGAGCAGTACTTC. Translating gives CSVERGRGAPYEQYF.

This clonotype was observed a handful of times. The rearrangement joins TRBV20-1 to TRBJ1-4, with TRBD1 as a possible D gene (6 bases). CDR3 length: 13 residues. Germline V gene lookup returns CDR1 DFQATT and CDR2 SNEGSKA (reference sequence). The V end was cut by 5 bases, the J end by 8 bases, with 15 bases between. This CDR3 reads CSAFRGAEEKLFF. Here the CDR3 DNA reads TGCAGTGCTTTCAGGGGCGCAGAGGAAAAACTGTTTTTT.

This chain connects TRBV5-6 to TRBJ2-7; weak D call: TRBD2 (6 bases). From germline, CDR1 is SGHDT and CDR2 YYEEEE. CDR3 length: 16 amino acids. The germline V and J ends were trimmed by 4 bases and 3 bases, with 20 bases remaining between them. DNA of the CDR3: TGTGCCAGCAGCCAACCTCGTGGGACTTTCATCTACGAGCAGTACTTC. It is translated as CASSQPRGTFIYEQYF.

This clonotype turned up a few times. The rearrangement joins TRBV10-3 to TRBJ2-5, with D perhaps TRBD2 (5 bases). This CDR3 has 15 residues. Trimming removed 4 bases from V and 5 bases from J, with 17 bases in between. The germline V gene encodes CDR1 ENHRY and CDR2 SYGVKD. CDR3 nucleotide sequence: TGTGCCATCAGTGGCAGTAGCTCGGGATGGGAGACCCAGTACTTC. Protein product: CAISGSSSGWETQYF.

This clonotype was counted a few times. The genes are TRBV3-1 and TRBJ1-2, with TRBD1 identical over 9 bases. The CDR3 is 14 amino acids. CDR1 and CDR2 (germline): LGHDT, YNNKEL (reference sequence). V lost 5 bases to trimming and J lost 6 bases; unmatched junction nucleotides: 7. The CDR3 sequence: CASSDRDRDHGYTF. The CDR3 nucleotides are TGTGCCAGCAGCGATCGGGACAGGGACCATGGCTACACCTTC.

This sequence joins TRBV21-1 and TRBJ1-5; TRBD1, the table's D call, lacks a check against the DNA. TRBV21-1 is annotated as a pseudogene. The CDR3 has 18 amino acids. In DNA, the CDR3 is TGTGCCAGCAGCAAAGCCACTGCCCGGGACAGGGTACATCAGCCCCAGCATTTT. This sequence encodes CASSKATARDRVHQPQHF.

The chain carries TRBV15 and TRBJ2-1; D unresolved. The CDR3 runs to 13 residues. Germline CDR1 and CDR2: LNHNV and YYDKDF (reference sequence). The V gene lost 0 bases and the J gene lost 8 bases, with 8 bases spanning the gap. The CDR3 here is CATSRDWADEQFF. The CDR3 DNA is TGTGCCACCAGCAGAGATTGGGCGGATGAGCAGTTCTTC.

This clonotype was seen a handful of times. V gene TRBV6-5 combines with J gene TRBJ2-6, with D maybe TRBD2 (6 bases). Germline V lookup: CDR1 MNHEY, CDR2 SVGAGI. The germline V and J ends were trimmed by 8 bases and 2 bases, with 16 bases remaining between them. This CDR3 is built from 16 residues. The CDR3 coding sequence is TGTGCCAGCTGGGGTTTGGGGGGAACTGGGGCCAACGTCCTGACTTTC. Protein product: CASWGLGGTGANVLTF.

V is TRBV20-1 and J is TRBJ2-3, with TRBD2 matching 8 bases. Trimming cost V 6 bases and J 7 bases; bases outside gene matches: 12. Germline V lookup: CDR1 DFQATT, CDR2 SNEGSKA (reference sequence). This CDR3 region has 14 residues. CDR3 DNA sequence: TGCAGTGCCCCGTTGCGGGCGGGAGGTAATACGCAGTATTTT. As protein: CSAPLRAGGNTQYF.

The chain carries TRBV15 and TRBJ2-1, with TRBD1 matching 9 bases. This CDR3 is built from 14 residues. Trimming removed 5 bases from V and 4 bases from J; junction bases left unmatched: 3. The germline CDR1 and CDR2 sequences are LNHNV and YYDKDF (reference sequence). CDR3 loop: CATSPGQGYNEQFF. CDR3 coding DNA: TGTGCCACCAGCCCGGGACAGGGTTACAATGAGCAGTTCTTC.

CDR3 DNA: TGTGCCAGCAGCTTAGGGTACGCCACTGAAGCTTTCTTT. Amino acid sequence: CASSLGYATEAFF. The chain couples TRBV13 to TRBJ1-1; D gene uncertain. Trimming cost V 0 bases and J 4 bases, with 6 bases left between them. This CDR3 comprises 13 residues. In germline, CDR1 is PRHDT, CDR2 FYEKMQ (reference sequence).

This clonotype was counted only a few times. The chain is built from TRBV15 and TRBJ2-1; tentative D call: TRBD2 (5 bases). The CDR3 runs 13 residues. CDR1 is LNHNV, CDR2 YYDKDF, per germline (reference sequence). Trimming removed 4 bases from V and 6 bases from J, with 10 bases in between. CDR3 region: CATSKDSSNEQFF. CDR3 sequence (DNA): TGTGCCACCAGCAAGGACTCGAGCAATGAGCAGTTCTTC.

V gene TRBV10-2 combines with J gene TRBJ2-4; D unclear. The CDR3 runs to 14 residues. Germline assignment: CDR1 WSHSY and CDR2 SAAADI. The ends were cut back, 1 base at V and 4 bases at J, with 8 bases in the middle. CDR3 in amino acids: CASSEYGLKNIQYF. CDR3 nucleotide sequence: TGCGCCAGCAGTGAGTACGGTCTGAAAAACATTCAGTACTTC.

The CDR3 is CASSLAPELDNEQFF. CDR3 DNA sequence: TGTGCCAGCAGCTTAGCGCCGGAACTAGACAATGAGCAGTTCTTC. The rearrangement joins TRBV7-2 to TRBJ2-1; a weak D match, TRBD2 (5 bases). This CDR3 region has 15 residues. The germline V and J ends were trimmed by 0 bases and 5 bases, with 11 bases remaining between them. Germline values: CDR1 SGHTA, CDR2 FQGNSA.

V and J are TRBV30 and TRBJ2-1; no definite D call. Gene TRBJ2-7 matches the end of the DNA better, so the J call may be wrong. Germline CDR1 GTSNPN, CDR2 SVGIG (reference sequence). The CDR3 is made up of 17 amino acids. Written as DNA, the CDR3 is TGTGCCTGGAGTGTACTCTTAATTTCGAGCTCCTACAATGAGCAGTACTTC. Residues: CAWSVLLISSSYNEQYF.

The CDR3 is CASSDPSGTAIEQFF. In DNA, the CDR3 is TGTGCCAGCAGTGACCCCAGCGGGACCGCTATTGAGCAGTTCTTC. This rearrangement joins TRBV25-1 to TRBJ2-1; 7 bases map to TRBD2. Looked up from germline, CDR1 is MGHDK and CDR2 is SYGVNS. This CDR3 is 15 amino acids long. V was clipped by 3 bases and J by 9 bases; unmatched bases: 11.